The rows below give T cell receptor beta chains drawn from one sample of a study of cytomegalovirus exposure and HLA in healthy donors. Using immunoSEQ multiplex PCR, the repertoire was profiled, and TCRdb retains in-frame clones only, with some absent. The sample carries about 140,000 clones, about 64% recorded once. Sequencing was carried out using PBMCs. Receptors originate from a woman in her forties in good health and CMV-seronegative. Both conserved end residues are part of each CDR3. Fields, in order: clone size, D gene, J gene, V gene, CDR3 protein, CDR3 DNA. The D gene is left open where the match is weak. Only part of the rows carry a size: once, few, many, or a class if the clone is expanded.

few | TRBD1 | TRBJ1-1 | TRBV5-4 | CASSLAGQGNTEAFF | TGTGCCAGCAGCTTGGCAGGACAGGGGAACACTGAAGCTTTCTTT
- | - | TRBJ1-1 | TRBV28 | CASSLGHAMGNTEAFF | TGTGCCAGCAGTTTGGGACATGCAATGGGAAACACTGAAGCTTTCTTT
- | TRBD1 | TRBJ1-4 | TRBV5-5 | CASSGNPGGNNEKLFF | TGTGCCAGCAGCGGCAACCCAGGGGGAAATAATGAAAAACTGTTTTTT
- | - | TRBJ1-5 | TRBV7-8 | CASSLHGQSPNQPQHF | TGTGCCAGCAGCTTACACGGACAGAGTCCCAATCAGCCCCAGCATTTT
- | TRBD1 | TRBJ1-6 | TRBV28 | CASTSSLEGASNSPLHF | TGTGCCAGCACGAGTTCCTTGGAGGGGGCTAGTAATTCACCCCTCCACTTT
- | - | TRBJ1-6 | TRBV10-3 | CARRTDINSPLHF | TGTGCCAGACGGACAGACATTAATTCACCCCTCCACTTT
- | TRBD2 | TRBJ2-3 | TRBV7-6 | CASSLNLRLAGLKDTQYF | TGTGCCAGCAGCCTGAACCTGCGACTAGCGGGGTTAAAAGATACGCAGTATTTT
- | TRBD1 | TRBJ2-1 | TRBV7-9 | CASRPGQGDNEQFF | TGTGCCAGCAGACCGGGACAGGGTGACAATGAGCAGTTCTTC
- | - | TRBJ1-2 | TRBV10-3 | CATNPDSNYGYTF | TGTGCTACGAATCCAGACTCTAACTATGGCTACACCTTC
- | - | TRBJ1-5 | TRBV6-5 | CASSYSPENQPQHF | TGTGCCAGCAGTTACTCCCCAGAAAATCAGCCCCAGCATTTT
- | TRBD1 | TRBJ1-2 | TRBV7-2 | CASSLDNRGGYTF | TGTGCCAGCAGCCTCGACAACAGGGGTGGCTACACCTTC
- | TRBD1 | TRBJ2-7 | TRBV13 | CASSLGTGVLHEQYF | TGTGCCAGCAGCTTAGGGACAGGGGTTTTGCACGAGCAGTACTTC
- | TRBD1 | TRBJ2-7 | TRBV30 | CAWSGQGQGEQYF | TGTGCCTGGAGTGGACAGGGCCAGGGCGAGCAGTACTTC
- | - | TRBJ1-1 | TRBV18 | CASSPGQNTEAFF | TGTGCCAGCTCACCGGGACAGAACACTGAAGCTTTCTTT
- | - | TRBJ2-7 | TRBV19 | CASSIRGQLLPLSYEQCF | TGTGCCAGTAGTATCCGTGGACAGCTTCTCCCTCTCTCCTACGAGCAGTGCTTC
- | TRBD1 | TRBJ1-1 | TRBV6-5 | CASSFGQVYTEAFF | TGTGCCAGCAGTTTCGGACAGGTGTACACTGAAGCTTTCTTT
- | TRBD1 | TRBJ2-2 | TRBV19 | CASKEQGAGELFF | TGTGCCAGTAAAGAACAGGGGGCCGGGGAGCTGTTTTTT
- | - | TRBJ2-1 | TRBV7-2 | CASSLGVQAYNEQFF | TGTGCCAGCAGCTTAGGGGTCCAGGCCTACAATGAGCAGTTCTTC
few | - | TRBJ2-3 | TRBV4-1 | CASSQTREKGTDTQYF | TGCGCCAGCAGCCAGACCAGGGAAAAAGGCACAGATACGCAGTATTTT
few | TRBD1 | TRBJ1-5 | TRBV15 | CATSRDSRHLGQGAGQPQHF | TGTGCCACCAGCAGAGATTCTCGGCATTTGGGGCAGGGGGCGGGACAGCCCCAGCATTTT
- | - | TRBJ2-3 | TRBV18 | CASSLGRQASTDTQYF | TGTGCCAGCTCACTAGGGAGACAGGCGAGCACAGATACGCAGTATTTT
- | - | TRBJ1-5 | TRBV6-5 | CASSGQRNQPQHF | TGTGCCAGCAGTGGACAGCGGAATCAGCCCCAGCATTTT
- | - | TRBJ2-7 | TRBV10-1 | CASSESSSYEQYF | TGCGCCAGCAGTGAGTCGAGCTCCTACGAGCAGTACTTC
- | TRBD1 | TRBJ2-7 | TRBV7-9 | CASSLARGQAYEQYF | TGTGCCAGCAGCTTAGCCCGGGGACAGGCCTACGAGCAGTACTTC
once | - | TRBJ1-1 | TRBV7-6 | CASSLDVPGVNTEAFF | TGTGCCAGCAGCTTAGATGTCCCAGGGGTGAACACTGAAGCTTTCTTT
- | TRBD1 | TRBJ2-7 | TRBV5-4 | CASSLDRGYEQYF | TGTGCCAGCAGCTTGGACAGGGGGTACGAGCAGTACTTC
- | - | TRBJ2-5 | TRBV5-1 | CASSLLVIQETQYF | TGCGCCAGCAGCTTACTAGTAATCCAAGAGACCCAGTACTTC
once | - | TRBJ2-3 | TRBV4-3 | CASSQDVQGRGTDTQYF | TGCGCCAGCAGCCAAGATGTGCAGGGTAGGGGCACAGATACGCAGTATTTT
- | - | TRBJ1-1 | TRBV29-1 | CSTTGHGNTEAFF | TGCAGCACGACGGGACATGGGAACACTGAAGCTTTCTTT
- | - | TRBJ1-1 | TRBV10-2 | CASTREGNTEAFF | TGCGCCAGCACCCGGGAGGGGAACACTGAAGCTTTCTTT
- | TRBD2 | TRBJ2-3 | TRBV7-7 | CASSQLAGVTDTQYF | TGTGCCAGCAGCCAACTAGCGGGGGTCACAGATACGCAGTATTTT
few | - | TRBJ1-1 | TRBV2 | CATRRDLMNTEAFF | TGTGCCACCCGGCGGGATCTAATGAACACTGAAGCTTTCTTT
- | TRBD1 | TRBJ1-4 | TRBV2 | CASSPGTGVEKLFF | TGTGCCAGCAGCCCCGGGACAGGGGTTGAAAAACTGTTTTTT
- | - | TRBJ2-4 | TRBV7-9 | CASSFNLEALAKNIQYF | TGTGCCAGCAGCTTTAACTTAGAGGCACTAGCCAAAAACATTCAGTACTTC
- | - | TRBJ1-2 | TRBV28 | CASSPGRDYGYTF | TGTGCCAGCAGTCCTGGGAGGGACTATGGCTACACCTTC
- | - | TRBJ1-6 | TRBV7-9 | CASSPSAGGNSPLHF | TGTGCCAGCAGCCCCTCGGCCGGCGGGAATTCACCCCTCCACTTT
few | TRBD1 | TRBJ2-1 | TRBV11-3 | CASSTGVSAHNEQFF | TGTGCCAGCAGCACAGGGGTTTCCGCACACAATGAGCAGTTCTTC
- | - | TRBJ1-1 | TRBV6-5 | CASGQMNTEAFF | TGTGCCAGCGGACAGATGAACACTGAAGCTTTCTTT
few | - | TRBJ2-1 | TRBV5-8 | CASSRDFSYNEQFF | TGTGCCAGCAGCCGTGACTTCTCCTACAATGAGCAGTTCTTC
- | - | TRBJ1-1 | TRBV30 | CAWSFGGERAFF | TGTGCCTGGAGTTTCGGCGGAGAAAGGGCTTTCTTT
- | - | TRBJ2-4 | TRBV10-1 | CASSAQRDKNIQYF | TGCGCCAGCAGTGCCCAGAGGGACAAAAACATTCAGTACTTC
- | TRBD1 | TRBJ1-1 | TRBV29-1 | CSVSYRGVPEAFF | TGCAGCGTTTCGTACAGGGGTGTCCCTGAAGCTTTCTTT
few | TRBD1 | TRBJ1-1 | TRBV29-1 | CSVVGQGSPNTEAFF | TGCAGCGTTGTCGGACAGGGGAGTCCAAACACTGAAGCTTTCTTT
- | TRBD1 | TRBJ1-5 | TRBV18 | CASSPTGASNQPQHF | TGTGCCAGCTCACCCACAGGGGCGAGCAATCAGCCCCAGCATTTT
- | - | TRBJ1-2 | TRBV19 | CASSIGQRRSYGYTF | TGTGCCAGTAGTATCGGACAGAGACGGAGCTATGGCTACACCTTC
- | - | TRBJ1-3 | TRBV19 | CASSIYGLSGNTIYF | TGTGCCAGTAGTATCTACGGACTCTCTGGAAACACCATATATTTT
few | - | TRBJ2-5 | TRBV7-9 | CASTSGFLQETQYF | TGTGCCAGCACCTCGGGATTCCTGCAAGAGACCCAGTACTTC
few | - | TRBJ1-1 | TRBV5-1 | CASSLDGRENTEAFF | TGCGCCAGCAGCTTGGACGGCAGGGAGAACACTGAAGCTTTCTTT
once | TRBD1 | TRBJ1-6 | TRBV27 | CASSRSTGGAPGGNSPLHF | TGTGCCAGCAGTCGTTCGACAGGGGGCGCCCCGGGTGGCAATTCACCCCTCCACTTT
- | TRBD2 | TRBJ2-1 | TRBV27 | CASSDLAGGQSEQFF | TGTGCCAGCAGTGATCTAGCGGGGGGGCAGAGTGAGCAGTTCTTC
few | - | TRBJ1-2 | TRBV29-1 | CSVAGDYGYTF | TGCAGCGTTGCGGGGGACTATGGCTACACCTTC
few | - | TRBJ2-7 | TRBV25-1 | CASRGQYSYEQYF | TGTGCCAGCAGAGGACAATACTCCTACGAGCAGTACTTC